The rows below give T cell receptor beta chains drawn from one sample of a study of Ad26.COV2.S vaccination and SARS-CoV-2 variants. TCRdb's copy holds only in-frame clones and misses some; the assay was immunoSEQ multiplex PCR. The sample consists of 410,000 or so clones, more than 80% of them appearing once. This specimen was peripheral blood, taken in a trial of Ad26.COV2.S vaccine versus placebo. Source of these receptors: a person between 18 and 65 years old who received the Ad26.COV2.S COVID-19 vaccine or a placebo. Each CDR3 is given with its conserved first and last residue. The D gene is left open where the match is weak. Rows may omit the clone size; those that give it use once, few, many or a size class.

V gene: TRBV20-1; D gene: .; clone size: .; J gene: TRBJ2-1; CDR3 DNA: TGCAGTGCTGAAGCTAGCCGGGAGCAGTTCTTC; CDR3 protein: CSAEASREQFF
V gene: TRBV6-2/TRBV6-3; D gene: TRBD2; clone size: .; J gene: TRBJ2-7; CDR3 DNA: TGTGCCAGCAGTTACTCGAGCGGGAGCTCCTACGAGCAGTACTTC; CDR3 protein: CASSYSSGSSYEQYF
V gene: TRBV28; D gene: .; clone size: .; J gene: TRBJ2-6; CDR3 DNA: TGTGCCAGCAGCTCGACCGTTACCTCTGGGGCCAACGTCCTGACTTTC; CDR3 protein: CASSSTVTSGANVLTF
V gene: TRBV27; D gene: .; clone size: .; J gene: TRBJ1-2; CDR3 DNA: TGTGCCAGCAGTCCCAGACAAGATAACTATGGCTACACCTTC; CDR3 protein: CASSPRQDNYGYTF
V gene: TRBV18; D gene: .; clone size: .; J gene: TRBJ2-6; CDR3 DNA: TGTGCCAGCTCACCAAGCTCTGGGGCCAACGTCCTGACTTTC; CDR3 protein: CASSPSSGANVLTF
V gene: TRBV19; D gene: .; clone size: .; J gene: TRBJ1-1; CDR3 DNA: TGTGCCAGTAGTACTCCCCGGGTCAATTTGAACACTGAAGCTTTCTTT; CDR3 protein: CASSTPRVNLNTEAFF
V gene: TRBV14; D gene: TRBD1; clone size: .; J gene: TRBJ2-7; CDR3 DNA: TGTGCCAGCAGCCCGACAGGGGTCTACGAGCAGTACTTC; CDR3 protein: CASSPTGVYEQYF
V gene: TRBV28; D gene: .; clone size: .; J gene: TRBJ2-5; CDR3 DNA: TGTGCCGCGACCTCTCAAGAGACCCAGTACTTC; CDR3 protein: CAATSQETQYF
V gene: TRBV7-6; D gene: .; clone size: once; J gene: TRBJ2-1; CDR3 DNA: TGTGCCAGCAGCTTAGCACCTTTCGACAGAGACAATGAGCAGTTCTTC; CDR3 protein: CASSLAPFDRDNEQFF
V gene: TRBV21-1; D gene: .; clone size: .; J gene: TRBJ1-1; CDR3 DNA: TGTGCCAGCAGCAAGCCGGGACAGGGGGCGGAAGGGCACACTGAAGCTTTCTTT; CDR3 protein: CASSKPGQGAEGHTEAFF
V gene: TRBV5-1; D gene: .; clone size: .; J gene: TRBJ2-1; CDR3 DNA: TGCGCCAGCAGCTTGCAGATATCCACCTACAATGAGCAGTTCTTC; CDR3 protein: CASSLQISTYNEQFF
V gene: TRBV9; D gene: TRBD2; clone size: .; J gene: TRBJ2-4; CDR3 DNA: TGTGCCAGCAGCCCGTTTCCCACTAGCGGGGGAACCAAAAACATTCAGTACTTC; CDR3 protein: CASSPFPTSGGTKNIQYF
V gene: TRBV20-1; D gene: .; clone size: .; J gene: TRBJ1-2; CDR3 DNA: TGCAGTGCTCACAGGGAGAATGGCTACACCTTC; CDR3 protein: CSAHRENGYTF
V gene: TRBV28; D gene: TRBD1; clone size: .; J gene: TRBJ1-5; CDR3 DNA: TGTGCCAGCAGTTGGGACAGGGTGGATCAGCCCCAGCATTTT; CDR3 protein: CASSWDRVDQPQHF
V gene: TRBV20-1; D gene: .; clone size: .; J gene: TRBJ1-5; CDR3 DNA: TGCAGTGCGGGCCATAATCAGCCCCAGCATTTT; CDR3 protein: CSAGHNQPQHF
V gene: TRBV6-6; D gene: TRBD1; clone size: .; J gene: TRBJ1-1; CDR3 DNA: TGTGCCAGCAGTTACAGACAGGGAGGCACTGAAGCTTTCTTT; CDR3 protein: CASSYRQGGTEAFF
V gene: TRBV9; D gene: .; clone size: .; J gene: TRBJ1-1; CDR3 DNA: TGTGCCAGCAGCGTCGGGACTCTTGGGGACACTGAAGCTTTCTTT; CDR3 protein: CASSVGTLGDTEAFF
V gene: TRBV2; D gene: TRBD1; clone size: .; J gene: TRBJ1-4; CDR3 DNA: TGTGCCAGCAGTGCAAGGACAGGGCCTAATGAAAAACTGTTTTTT; CDR3 protein: CASSARTGPNEKLFF
V gene: TRBV6-5; D gene: .; clone size: .; J gene: TRBJ1-3; CDR3 DNA: TGTGCCAGCAGGCTCAGGGTGGTTAACACCATATATTTT; CDR3 protein: CASRLRVVNTIYF
V gene: TRBV5-6; D gene: TRBD1; clone size: .; J gene: TRBJ2-7; CDR3 DNA: TGTGCCAGCAGCGCCGTGGACAGGGCCTCCTACGAGCAGTACTTC; CDR3 protein: CASSAVDRASYEQYF
V gene: TRBV30; D gene: .; clone size: .; J gene: TRBJ1-5; CDR3 DNA: TGTGCCTGGAGTTTAGATCGCGGCAATCAGCCCCAGCATTTT; CDR3 protein: CAWSLDRGNQPQHF
V gene: TRBV12-3/TRBV12-4; D gene: .; clone size: .; J gene: TRBJ1-1; CDR3 DNA: TGTGCCAGCAGCCGTTTAAACACTGAAGCTTTCTTT; CDR3 protein: CASSRLNTEAFF
V gene: TRBV7-9; D gene: .; clone size: .; J gene: TRBJ2-1; CDR3 DNA: TGTGCCAGCAGAATGGGGGGCGCGGACAATGAGCAGTTCTTC; CDR3 protein: CASRMGGADNEQFF
V gene: TRBV6-5; D gene: .; clone size: .; J gene: TRBJ1-1; CDR3 DNA: TGTGCCAGCAGTTACTCTATTCCCCAGGGGAGCACTGAAGCTTTCTTT; CDR3 protein: CASSYSIPQGSTEAFF
V gene: TRBV6-2/TRBV6-3; D gene: TRBD2; clone size: .; J gene: TRBJ2-1; CDR3 DNA: TGTGCCAGCAGTTACGTCTCGGGGGGATTCAATGAGCAGTTCTTC; CDR3 protein: CASSYVSGGFNEQFF
V gene: TRBV27; D gene: .; clone size: .; J gene: TRBJ1-5; CDR3 DNA: TGTGCCAGCAGTCCCATCCACAGGGGCAATCAGCCCCAGCATTTT; CDR3 protein: CASSPIHRGNQPQHF
V gene: TRBV7-9; D gene: TRBD1; clone size: .; J gene: TRBJ2-5; CDR3 DNA: TGTGCCAGCAGCCGACAGGGCTCTCAAGAGACCCAGTACTTC; CDR3 protein: CASSRQGSQETQYF
V gene: TRBV5-4; D gene: .; clone size: once; J gene: TRBJ1-1; CDR3 DNA: TGTGCCAGCAGCCAAGGTTTGGAAGCGAACACTGAAGCTTTCTTT; CDR3 protein: CASSQGLEANTEAFF
V gene: TRBV7-2; D gene: TRBD1; clone size: .; J gene: TRBJ1-2; CDR3 DNA: TGTGCCAGCAGCCGCCTACAGGGGGCGAATAACTATGGCTACACCTTC; CDR3 protein: CASSRLQGANNYGYTF
V gene: TRBV11-2; D gene: .; clone size: .; J gene: TRBJ1-4; CDR3 DNA: TGTGCCAGCAGCTTACAGGGATACGAAAAACTGTTTTTT; CDR3 protein: CASSLQGYEKLFF
V gene: TRBV4-3; D gene: .; clone size: .; J gene: TRBJ2-7; CDR3 DNA: TGCGCCAGCAGCCAATCCCTAGGCGATGCATACGAGCAGTACTTC; CDR3 protein: CASSQSLGDAYEQYF
V gene: TRBV24-1; D gene: TRBD2; clone size: .; J gene: TRBJ2-5; CDR3 DNA: TGTTCTGCTGGGGGGGAAGAAGAGACCCAGTACTTC; CDR3 protein: CSAGGEEETQYF
V gene: TRBV19; D gene: TRBD2; clone size: .; J gene: TRBJ2-2; CDR3 DNA: TGTGCCAGTAGTAGCGGGAGGCCGAACACCGGGGAGCTGTTTTTT; CDR3 protein: CASSSGRPNTGELFF
V gene: TRBV5-6; D gene: .; clone size: .; J gene: TRBJ1-5; CDR3 DNA: TGTGCCAGCAGCTTGGCGTCGGTAACACAGCCCCAGCATTTT; CDR3 protein: CASSLASVTQPQHF
V gene: TRBV27; D gene: .; clone size: .; J gene: TRBJ2-4; CDR3 DNA: TGTGCCAGCAGTCCGACCTCTCTAGCTCCCATAGCCAAAAACATTCAGTACTTC; CDR3 protein: CASSPTSLAPIAKNIQYF
V gene: TRBV2; D gene: .; clone size: .; J gene: TRBJ2-3; CDR3 DNA: TGTGCCAGCAGCGCAATTGATACGCAGTATTTT; CDR3 protein: CASSAIDTQYF
V gene: TRBV7-3; D gene: .; clone size: .; J gene: TRBJ2-5; CDR3 DNA: TGTGCCAGCAGCCTAGAAAGGAGAGAGACCCAGTACTTC; CDR3 protein: CASSLERRETQYF
V gene: TRBV9; D gene: .; clone size: .; J gene: TRBJ2-5; CDR3 DNA: TGTGCCAGCAGCGGGACTTCTCAAGAGACCCAGTACTTC; CDR3 protein: CASSGTSQETQYF
V gene: TRBV7-9; D gene: TRBD2; clone size: .; J gene: TRBJ2-3; CDR3 DNA: TGTGCCAGCAGCTTTAGGCCTTTCGCGGGAGGCACAGATACGCAGTATTTT; CDR3 protein: CASSFRPFAGGTDTQYF
V gene: TRBV18; D gene: .; clone size: .; J gene: TRBJ1-5; CDR3 DNA: TGTGCCAGCTCACCACCGAACAACCCCAGACAGCCCCAGCATTTT; CDR3 protein: CASSPPNNPRQPQHF
V gene: TRBV30; D gene: .; clone size: .; J gene: TRBJ2-6; CDR3 DNA: TGTGCCTGGAGTGTACAGGGCAGGGGCGTCCTGACTTTC; CDR3 protein: CAWSVQGRGVLTF
V gene: TRBV12-3/TRBV12-4; D gene: .; clone size: .; J gene: TRBJ1-2; CDR3 DNA: TGTGCCAGCAGTCCCCAGGACGGCGATGGCTACACCTTC; CDR3 protein: CASSPQDGDGYTF
V gene: TRBV4-1; D gene: TRBD2; clone size: .; J gene: TRBJ2-7; CDR3 DNA: TGCGCCAGCAGCCAAAACAGCGGGGCCTACGAGCAGTACTTC; CDR3 protein: CASSQNSGAYEQYF